Presented here are 26 T cell receptor beta chains from one specimen sequenced in a study of response to subunit inactivated influenza vaccine (dated 2018 in TCRdb). The method behind the library was RT-PCR. The sequencer listed for this sample is Illumina HiSeq 2500. The public reads were reprocessed in TCRdb via fastp at Q25 and MiXCR, keeping in-frame beta chains. Under each unique CDR3 protein, matching rows form one entry showing the most common genes and DNA. This sample holds 700,000 to 800,000 distinct CDR3 sequences; roughly 20% were observed only once. The biggest ten clones account for 9.5% to 13% of the sample. The sequencing used PBMCs from blood, collected roughly 5 days after vaccination. The receptors derive from a man aged 50-60 years who received an inactivated influenza vaccine. Donor details come from another sample of the same person, matched by shared clones.

V gene TRBV12-3 or TRBV12-4 combines with J gene TRBJ2-5; D is possibly TRBD1 or TRBD2 (5 bases each). V gave up 2 bases and J gave up 5 bases, with 15 bases separating them. The CDR3 has 15 amino acids. The CDR3 DNA sequence: TGTGCCAGCAGTTTATTGGGGGACCCTAGGGAGACCCAGTACTTC. This codes for CASSLLGDPRETQYF.

Only a few counts were recorded for this clonotype. The V gene is TRBV7-9, the J gene TRBJ1-1; 8 bases map to TRBD1. This CDR3 has 16 residues. From germline, CDR1 is SEHNR and CDR2 FQNEAQ (reference sequence). The V and J ends lost 0 bases and 5 bases, in that order; junction bases with no gene match: 8. Here the CDR3 DNA reads TGTGCCAGCAGCTTAGCGAGCCAGGGGGCGCGGACTGAAGCTTTCTTT. The encoded protein is CASSLASQGARTEAFF.

This clonotype turned up a few times. The rearrangement uses TRBV20-1 and TRBJ2-2; either TRBD1 or TRBD2 may fit D (6 bases each). V was shortened by 0 bases and J by 2 bases, with 13 bases between the two germline ends. This CDR3 comprises 16 residues. Germline V lookup: CDR1 DFQATT, CDR2 SNEGSKA (reference sequence). DNA for the CDR3: TGCAGTGCTAGAGATTTGGGGGGCTCAAACACCGGGGAGCTGTTTTTT. It is translated as CSARDLGGSNTGELFF.

This clonotype showed up just a few times. V and J are TRBV5-1 and TRBJ2-3; the match to TRBD1 covers 7 bases. In germline, CDR1 is SGHRS, CDR2 YFSETQ. J lost 1 base, V lost 7 bases, and 3 bases had no gene match. The CDR3 has 13 residues. The CDR3 loop reads CASRQGGTDTQYF. CDR3 bases: TGCGCCAGCCGACAGGGAGGCACAGATACGCAGTATTTT.

J is TRBJ1-1 and V is TRBV7-8; possible D gene TRBD1, 5 bases. V lost 7 bases and J lost 5, with 14 bases in between. Germline CDR1 and CDR2: SGHVS and FQNEAQ. CDR3 length equals 13 residues. The CDR3 DNA reads TGTGCCAGCACCTTCGAACCAGGGACTGAAGCTTTCTTT. Translation: CASTFEPGTEAFF.

The gene calls are TRBV6-1 and TRBJ2-5; D is possibly TRBD2 (7 bases). This CDR3 is built from 14 residues. The germline V and J ends were trimmed by 5 bases and 4 bases, with 14 bases remaining between them. The germline V gene has CDR1 MNHNS and CDR2 SASEGT. In nucleotides, the CDR3 is TGTGCCAGCAGTCTCGGGGGGCGGGTAGAGACCCAGTACTTC. Residues: CASSLGGRVETQYF.

This chain connects TRBV30 to TRBJ2-7; possible D gene TRBD1, 6 bases. This CDR3 has 14 amino acids. Germline V gives CDR1 GTSNPN, CDR2 SVGIG (reference sequence). V was pared by 1 base and J by 4 bases, with 14 bases between. The DNA for the CDR3 is TGTGCCTGGAGTGCACAGGGTCCTTCTTACGAGCAGTACTTC. Protein: CAWSAQGPSYEQYF.

With regard to this clonotype: At one boundary the junction diverges from the germline segment, which might be a read error. The CDR3 region is CSARLAGDSNEQLF. CDR3 nucleotides: TGCAGTGCCAGACTAGCGGGGGACTCCAATGAGCAGCTCTTC. The chain employs TRBV20-1 and TRBJ2-1; 12 nucleotides agree with TRBD2. The CDR3 covers 14 residues. Germline V gene lookup returns CDR1 DFQATT and CDR2 SNEGSKA (reference sequence).

This clonotype has only a few counts. The CDR3 is CASSPWTGADNEQFF. In DNA form, the CDR3 reads TGTGCCAGCAGTCCCTGGACAGGGGCGGACAATGAGCAGTTCTTC. The chain is built from TRBV12-3 or TRBV12-4 and TRBJ2-1, with 9 bases identical to TRBD1. J was trimmed by 5 bases and V by 5 bases; bases with no gene match: 7. The length of the CDR3 is 15 residues.

In this sample, this clonotype turned up a few times. The rearrangement links TRBV4-1 to TRBJ1-1; the match to TRBD1 covers 7 bases. CDR1 and CDR2 from the germline V gene are MGHRA and YSYEKL. There are 16 residues in the CDR3. Germline trimming cut 0 bases from V and 0 bases from J; bases unmatched to any gene: 4. The CDR3 loop is CASSQDPGQMNTEAFF. CDR3 sequence (DNA): TGCGCCAGCAGCCAAGATCCGGGACAGATGAACACTGAAGCTTTCTTT.

The chain carries TRBV18 and TRBJ1-2; no reliable D call. Trimming took 4 bases from V and 1 from J, leaving 16 bases between them. Germline CDR1 KGHSH, CDR2 LQKENI. The CDR3 is made up of 16 amino acids. The DNA of the CDR3 is TGTGCCAGCTCACGTCGGGCCCTCTCTGATAACTATGGCTACACCTTC. It is translated as CASSRRALSDNYGYTF.

The CDR3 DNA reads TGCAGCGGCAAGCCAGGGTGGGCCATTGAAGCTTTCTTT. Its translation: CSGKPGWAIEAFF. This sequence joins TRBV29-1 and TRBJ1-1, with a tentative D call TRBD1 (5 bases). CDR3 length equals 13 residues. V was clipped by 7 bases and J by 7 bases, with 19 bases between them. Germline lookup yields CDR1 SQVTM and CDR2 ANQGSEA.

A note on this clonotype: Sequence at one end of the junction differs from germline and may be a read error. The DNA of the CDR3 is TGTGCCTCCAGCGCTCGAGTTTCCGAGCTGTTTTTT. The encoded protein is CASSARVSELFF. The rearrangement links TRBV24-1 to TRBJ2-2; D gene unclear. The CDR3 loop spans 12 amino acids. Germline CDR1 and CDR2: KGHDR and SFDVKD.

This clonotype occurred a few times. The chain employs TRBV7-3 and TRBJ2-3; D gene unclear. The CDR3 covers 14 residues. Germline V CDR1 and CDR2: SGHTA, FQGTGA. V dropped 6 bases and J dropped 2 bases, with 12 bases sitting between them. For the CDR3, the DNA is TGTGCCAGCAGTCCCGGTCACACCACAGATACGCAGTATTTT. The encoded protein is CASSPGHTTDTQYF.

The V and J genes are TRBV9 and TRBJ1-4; no reliable D call. Deletions cut 4 bases from V and 7 bases from J, with 20 bases between. Germline CDR1 is SGDLS and CDR2 is YYNGEE. There are 16 residues in the CDR3. The CDR3 loop is CASSPTSRPGGEKLFF. For the CDR3, the DNA is TGTGCCAGCAGCCCGACCAGTCGACCGGGAGGTGAAAAACTGTTTTTT.

This CDR3 is CSARDSRAADEQYF. The CDR3 nucleotides are TGCAGTGCTAGAGATTCTAGGGCAGCAGACGAGCAGTACTTC. The chain has TRBV20-1 and TRBJ2-7; D call uncertain. Germline V gene sequence: CDR1 DFQATT, CDR2 SNEGSKA (reference sequence). This CDR3 has 14 residues. V was trimmed by 0 bases and J by 5 bases, leaving 14 bases between them.

This clonotype was detected only a few times. The chain uses TRBV21-1 and TRBJ2-5; the DNA was not compared with TRBD1, the D call given in the table. TRBV21-1 is classified as a pseudogene. The CDR3 sequence is 20 residues long. This CDR3 is CASSKLRTPDGQEDQETQYF. The CDR3 bases are TGTGCCAGCAGCAAACTCCGGACCCCGGACGGACAGGAAGACCAAGAGACCCAGTACTTC.

The CDR3 region has the DNA TGTGCCACCAGTGATAGTCTGGCAGGATGGGGCGGGGAGCTGTTTTTT. Amino acids: CATSDSLAGWGGELFF. V is TRBV24-1 and J is TRBJ2-2; D uncertain. The V and J ends lost 3 bases and 7 bases respectively, with 17 bases between them. The CDR3 spans 16 residues. From germline, CDR1 is KGHDR and CDR2 SFDVKD.

This clonotype has just a few counts. The V call is TRBV5-4, the J call TRBJ2-5; TRBD2 aligns across 9 bases. J was trimmed by 2 bases and V by 0 bases; bases with no gene match: 8. The length of the CDR3 is 17 residues. CDR1 SGHNT and CDR2 YYREEE come from the germline V gene (reference sequence). The CDR3 loop reads CASSLAISGSGQETQYF. The CDR3 nucleotides read TGTGCCAGCAGCTTGGCCATTAGCGGGAGTGGGCAAGAGACCCAGTACTTC.

The chain combines TRBV3-1 with TRBJ2-7; no clear D. Germline lookup yields CDR1 LGHDT and CDR2 YNNKEL (reference sequence). CDR3 size: 14 residues. The V end was cut by 0 bases, the J end by 2 bases, with 8 bases between. In DNA, the CDR3 is TGTGCCAGCAGCCAAGAAGCAACTACCTACGAGCAGTACTTC. Its translation: CASSQEATTYEQYF.

The chain uses TRBV4-1 and TRBJ2-2, with 7 bases lining up with TRBD1. This CDR3 region has 15 residues. CDR1 is MGHRA and CDR2 is YSYEKL in the germline V gene. J gave up 5 bases and V 1 base, and 4 bases lay outside the gene matches. The CDR3 is CASSQVTGWTGELFF. Here the CDR3 DNA reads TGCGCCAGCAGCCAAGTGACAGGGTGGACCGGGGAGCTGTTTTTT.

This chain joins TRBV7-9 and TRBJ2-1; D unresolved. Germline-derived CDR1 and CDR2 are SEHNR and FQNEAQ (reference sequence). V was shortened by 2 bases and J by 9 bases, with 11 bases between the two germline ends. There are 13 residues in the CDR3. CDR3 DNA sequence: TGTGCCAGCAGCTTATTGGGCTGGGGTGAGCAGTTCTTC. Its translation: CASSLLGWGEQFF. Full variable domain (rest looked up from reference TRBV7-9 and TRBJ2-1): DTGVSQNPRHKITKRGQNVTFRCDPISEHNRLYWYRQTLGQGPEFLTYFQNEAQLEKSRLLSDRFSAERPKGSFSTLEIQRTEQGDSAMYLCASSLLGWGEQFFGPGTRLTVL.

This clonotype was counted between two and nine times. The chain couples TRBV5-6 to TRBJ2-3, with 7 bases matching TRBD1. The trim removed 6 bases at V and 3 bases at J, leaving 7 bases unmatched. CDR1 is SGHDT and CDR2 is YYEEEE in the germline V gene. The length of the CDR3 is 14 residues. The CDR3 reads CASTRDRVTDTQYF. CDR3 in DNA: TGTGCCAGCACTCGAGACAGGGTTACAGATACGCAGTATTTT.

The chain recombines TRBV30 with TRBJ2-7; D perhaps matches TRBD2 (5 bases). The ends were cut back, 0 bases at V and 6 bases at J, with 12 bases in the middle. The CDR3 is 13 residues long. The germline V gene encodes CDR1 GTSNPN and CDR2 SVGIG (reference sequence). CDR3 in DNA: TGTGCCTGGAGTGTAACTAGTAATGGCGAGCAGTACTTC. Residues: CAWSVTSNGEQYF.

In this sample, this clonotype turned up a few times. The V call is TRBV18, the J call TRBJ2-3; D possibly uses TRBD1 or TRBD2 (8 bases each). Germline lookup yields CDR1 KGHSH and CDR2 LQKENI. Trimming removed 5 bases from V and 4 bases from J, with 25 bases in between. The CDR3 covers 18 residues. As DNA, the CDR3 is TGTGCCAGCTCAGCCGACAGGGGAAGGGGACTAGTGGCAGATACGCAGTATTTT. Translation gives CASSADRGRGLVADTQYF.

This clonotype has only a few counts. This rearrangement joins TRBV5-6 to TRBJ1-3; no definite D call. CDR3 length: 16 amino acids. V was trimmed by 0 bases and J by 0 bases, leaving 10 bases between them. The germline V gene encodes CDR1 SGHDT and CDR2 YYEEEE. The CDR3 here is CASSLVSGNSGNTIYF. CDR3 DNA sequence: TGTGCCAGCAGCTTGGTATCCGGCAACTCTGGAAACACCATATATTTT.